The 20 T cell receptor beta chains given below trace back to one sample, sequenced in a study of cytomegalovirus exposure and HLA in healthy donors. The PCR ran on 60 Vbeta and 13 Jbeta primers. Clones were sequenced by immunoSEQ multiplex PCR, and TCRdb holds only the in-frame ones, with some missing. The table has around 160,000 clones, 70% seen once. The source material was PBMCs. All receptors derive from a man between 18 and 35 years old in good health and CMV-seropositive.

The V and J genes are TRBV2 and TRBJ2-7; 8 nucleotides line up with TRBD2. The V and J ends lost 3 bases and 4 bases, in that order; junction bases with no gene match: 8. Germline-derived CDR1 and CDR2 are SNHLY and FYNNEI. The CDR3 is 15 residues long. This CDR3 is CASSDLREAFYEQYV. CDR3 nucleotides: TGTGCCAGCAGTGATCTGCGGGAGGCCTTTTACGAGCAGTACGTC.

V gene TRBV6-4 combines with J gene TRBJ2-1; 10 bases are a match to TRBD2. Germline-derived CDR1 and CDR2 are MRHNA and SNTAGT. The CDR3 sequence is 15 residues long. V shed 5 bases, J shed 7 bases, and the junction held 8 bases outside the gene matches. CDR3 nucleotides: TGTGCCAGCAGTAGCATAGCGGGAGGCTTTAATGAGCAGTTCTTC. Its translation is CASSSIAGGFNEQFF.

This clone was found a few times. The rearrangement uses TRBV10-1 and TRBJ2-7, with 9 nucleotides matching TRBD1. The trim removed 1 base at V and 4 bases at J, leaving 11 bases unmatched. This CDR3 has 17 residues. CDR1 and CDR2 (germline): WNHNN, SYGVQD (reference sequence). DNA for the CDR3: TGCGCCAGCAGTGAGTTAAGAGGGACAGGGCTCCGGTACGAGCAGTACGTC. Its protein is CASSELRGTGLRYEQYV.

The chain couples TRBV30 to TRBJ1-1; weak D call: TRBD1 (5 bases). The germline V gene encodes CDR1 GTSNPN and CDR2 SVGIG (reference sequence). Trimming took off 3 bases at V and 1 base at J, with 15 bases between the two ends. The CDR3 sequence is 15 residues long. As DNA, the CDR3 is TGTGCCTGGAGAGCCAAGGGACTGCGGAACACTGAAGCTTTCTTT. It specifies CAWRAKGLRNTEAFF.

J is TRBJ2-3 and V is TRBV4-1; no reliable D call. The CDR3 is made up of 15 amino acids. The germline V and J ends were trimmed by 2 bases and 4 bases, with 13 bases remaining between them. From germline, CDR1 is MGHRA and CDR2 YSYEKL. CDR3 nucleotides: TGCGCCAGCAGCCAACCTTCCCCGGTTGCAGATACGCAGTATTTT. It specifies CASSQPSPVADTQYF.

The chain carries TRBV19 and TRBJ1-2; 12 positions match TRBD1. CDR1 is LNHDA, CDR2 SQIVND, per germline (reference sequence). The ends lost 5 bases at V and 8 bases at J; junction bases unmatched: 12. The CDR3 sequence is 16 residues long. For the CDR3, the DNA is TGTGCCAGTAGTCTGGGACAGGGGGCGAAATTCGGCGGCTACACCTTC. Its protein product is CASSLGQGAKFGGYTF.

This chain links TRBV27 with TRBJ1-1, with D perhaps TRBD1 (6 bases). Germline lookup yields CDR1 MNHEY and CDR2 SMNVEV (reference sequence). The CDR3 has 14 amino acids. Between the trimmed V and J ends, which lost 4 bases and 5 bases, there was a span of 14 bases. The CDR3 coding sequence is TGTGCCAGCAGTTCCAGCAGGGGAGGGACTGAAGCTTTCTTT. It codes for CASSSSRGGTEAFF.

This clone has only a few counts. The rearrangement joins TRBV10-3 to TRBJ1-1; maybe TRBD1 (6 bases). The CDR3 extends over 13 amino acids. Germline V gene sequence: CDR1 ENHRY, CDR2 SYGVKD. The V end lost 10 bases, the J end lost 0 bases, and 12 bases lay between the germline ends. CDR3: CASNRAMNTEAFF. The CDR3 coding sequence is TGTGCCAGTAACAGGGCCATGAACACTGAAGCTTTCTTT.

This clone was seen a single time. This sequence joins TRBV30 and TRBJ1-4, with D possibly matching TRBD1 (6 bases). The CDR3 has 12 amino acids. Germline V gene sequence: CDR1 GTSNPN, CDR2 SVGIG (reference sequence). The V end was cut by 5 bases, the J end by 8 bases, with 12 bases between. The DNA for the CDR3 is TGTGCCTGGCGTAGCAGGGGCGAAAAACTGTTTTTT. As protein: CAWRSRGEKLFF.

This clone was counted a few times. The J gene is TRBJ1-2, the V gene TRBV6-1; D call uncertain. Deletions cut 3 bases from V and 6 bases from J, with 8 bases between. In germline, CDR1 is MNHNS, CDR2 SASEGT. CDR3 length: 12 amino acids. CDR3: CASSDWGDGYTF. The CDR3 bases are TGTGCCAGCAGTGACTGGGGAGATGGCTACACCTTC.

This clone was recorded once. This chain links TRBV6-5 with TRBJ2-7, with 8 bases fitting TRBD1. The CDR3 is made up of 14 amino acids. The junction had 10 bases not matched to a gene; V was cut back by 5 bases and J by 7 bases. The V gene's germline CDR1 is MNHEY and CDR2 SVGAGI. The CDR3, as DNA: TGTGCCAGCAGTCCGGACAGGGTGGCGGGGGAGCAGTACGTC. As protein: CASSPDRVAGEQYV.

The rearrangement links TRBV5-1 to TRBJ2-3; possibly TRBD1 for D (6 bases). Between the trimmed V and J ends, which lost 4 bases and 2 bases, there was a span of 8 bases. This CDR3 has 13 amino acids. The germline CDR1 and CDR2 sequences are SGHRS and YFSETQ. The CDR3 loop is CASSGQPTDTQYF. The CDR3 DNA is TGCGCCAGCAGCGGACAGCCCACAGATACGCAGTATTTT. The full variable domain, with the rest looked up from reference TRBV5-1 and TRBJ2-3, is KAGVTQTPRYLIKTRGQQVTLSCSPISGHRSVSWYQQTPGQGLQFLFEYFSETQRNKGNFPGRFSGRQFSNSRSEMNVSTLELGDSALYLCASSGQPTDTQYFGPGTRLTVL.

The gene calls are TRBV6-5 and TRBJ1-5, with D uncertain. Germline V gene data show CDR1 as MNHEY and CDR2 as SVGAGI. Trimming left V 2 bases short and J 6 bases short, with 11 bases between. The CDR3 loop spans 14 amino acids. CDR3 protein: CASSYTQVGQPQHF. Written as DNA, the CDR3 is TGTGCCAGCAGTTACACGCAGGTCGGTCAGCCCCAGCATTTT.

The V call is TRBV2, the J call TRBJ2-5; 8 bases match TRBD2. Germline CDR1 and CDR2: SNHLY and FYNNEI. This CDR3 has 14 residues. Unmatched junction bases numbered 11, after V lost 10 bases and J lost 4 bases. CDR3 in DNA: TGTGCCACCGGGTCCAGCGGGGGACGAGAGACCCAGTACTTC. It yields the protein CATGSSGGRETQYF. The whole variable domain, filled in from reference TRBV2 and TRBJ2-5, reads EPEVTQTPSHQVTQMGQEVILRCVPISNHLYFYWYRQILGQKVEFLVSFYNNEISEKSEIFDDQFSVERPDGSNFTLKIRSTKLEDSAMYFCATGSSGGRETQYFGPGTRLLVL.

In this sample, this clone turned up once. This chain uses TRBV11-2 with TRBJ2-1; 7 bases match TRBD2. With 4 bases clipped from V and 4 bases from J, the junction kept 10 bases outside the gene matches. This CDR3 is 16 amino acids long. Germline CDR1 is SGHAT and CDR2 is FQNNGV. The CDR3 DNA follows: TGTGCCAGCAGCTCCGAGGCGGGGGTACCATACAATGAGCAGTTCTTC. Amino acids: CASSSEAGVPYNEQFF.

The chain carries TRBV7-6 and TRBJ1-2, with 8 bases fitting TRBD1. The CDR3 is made up of 15 amino acids. Losses at the gene ends were 1 base for V and 8 bases for J; bases not matched to a gene: 9. Germline V lookup: CDR1 SGHVS, CDR2 FNYEAQ. CDR3 sequence: CASSLDGQGPGGYTF. CDR3 DNA: TGTGCCAGCAGCTTAGATGGACAGGGCCCAGGCGGCTACACCTTC.

This sequence joins TRBV2 and TRBJ2-2; no definite D call. This CDR3 contains 13 residues. The V gene's germline CDR1 is SNHLY and CDR2 FYNNEI. Trimming left V 6 bases short and J 2 bases short, with 7 bases between. CDR3 protein: CASRILNTGELFF. The CDR3 nucleotides read TGTGCCAGCAGGATACTAAACACCGGGGAGCTGTTTTTT.

Here the CDR3 DNA reads TGCGCCAGCAGCCAAGATACATCAGGAGGAGGGGAGCCCCAGCATTTT. This gives the protein CASSQDTSGGGEPQHF. V and J are TRBV4-1 and TRBJ1-5; tentatively, D is TRBD1 (5 bases). The germline V gene encodes CDR1 MGHRA and CDR2 YSYEKL. V gave up 0 bases and J gave up 8 bases, with 17 bases separating them. The CDR3 is made up of 16 amino acids.

The V gene is TRBV11-3, the J gene TRBJ1-1; D gene uncertain. This CDR3 comprises 15 residues. V shed 1 base and J shed 0 bases, with 9 bases lying between them. Germline assignment: CDR1 SGHNT and CDR2 YENEEA. For the CDR3, the DNA is TGTGCCAGCAGCTTAGGCCGACACTTGAACACTGAAGCTTTCTTT. Its protein is CASSLGRHLNTEAFF.

CDR3 nucleotide sequence: TGTGCCAGCAGCGTCCAGGAGGGCGGGATTGGAGCTTTCTTT. Residues: CASSVQEGGIGAFF. The V call is TRBV11-1, the J call TRBJ1-1; D is ambiguous. This CDR3 has 14 amino acids. Trimming cost V 5 bases and J 10 bases, with 20 bases left between them. Germline V gives CDR1 SGHAT, CDR2 FQDESV (reference sequence).